This TCR beta chain was observed in a study of neoadjuvant anti-PD-1 for oral cavity cancer. The assay was immunoSEQ multiplex PCR, and TCRdb's table has in-frame clones only and misses some. The table shows over 80,000 clones, with about four fifths occurring only once. Germline CDR1 and CDR2: SNHLY and FYNNEI. Deletions cut 6 bases from V and 2 bases from J, with 8 bases between. This CDR3 has 12 residues. The chain joins TRBV2 to TRBJ2-7; D gene unclear. Sequencing was performed on PBMCs, taken before nivolumab (anti-PD-1) treatment. The TCR was taken from a person aged 40 to 85 with oral cavity squamous cell carcinoma. The CDR3 loop is CASSSLTYEQYF. In nucleotides, the CDR3 is TGTGCCAGCAGCAGCCTAACCTACGAGCAGTACTTC. The entire variable domain, with the rest obtained from reference TRBV2 and TRBJ2-7, is as follows: EPEVTQTPSHQVTQMGQEVILRCVPISNHLYFYWYRQILGQKVEFLVSFYNNEISEKSEIFDDQFSVERPDGSNFTLKIRSTKLEDSAMYFCASSSLTYEQYFGPGTRLTVT.